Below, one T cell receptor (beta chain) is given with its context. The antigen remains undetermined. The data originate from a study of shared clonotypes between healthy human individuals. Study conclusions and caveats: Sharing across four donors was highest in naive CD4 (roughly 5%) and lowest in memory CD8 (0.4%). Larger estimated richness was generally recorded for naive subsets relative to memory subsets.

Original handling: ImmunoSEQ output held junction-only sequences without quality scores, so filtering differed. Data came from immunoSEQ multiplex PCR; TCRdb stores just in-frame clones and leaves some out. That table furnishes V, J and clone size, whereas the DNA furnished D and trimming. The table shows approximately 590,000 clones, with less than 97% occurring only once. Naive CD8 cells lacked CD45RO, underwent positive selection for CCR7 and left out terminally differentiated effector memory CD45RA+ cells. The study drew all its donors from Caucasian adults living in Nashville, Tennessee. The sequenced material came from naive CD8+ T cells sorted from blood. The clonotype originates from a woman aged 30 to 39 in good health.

The CDR3 DNA reads as TGTGCCAGCAGTGTCCGTCGTGCGGGGAATCAGCCCCAGCATTTT. Translated, it gives CASSVRRAGNQPQHF. This chain uses TRBV6-1 with TRBJ1-5; D is ambiguous. The length of the CDR3 is 15 residues. Germline V lookup: CDR1 MNHNS, CDR2 SASEGT. V was shortened by 4 bases and J by 4 bases, with 14 bases between the two germline ends.